Below are 22 T cell receptor beta chains sequenced from a single sample in a study of cytomegalovirus exposure and HLA in healthy donors. In the PCR, 60 Vbeta and 13 Jbeta primers were used. Measured with immunoSEQ multiplex PCR; TCRdb has only the in-frame clones, and not every one. In total, the table holds 95,000 to 150,000 clones. The sample taken for sequencing was PBMCs. These TCRs come from a young man in good health and CMV-seronegative.

This chain connects TRBV5-6 to TRBJ1-4; no firm D call. V lost 1 base, J lost 0 bases, and 10 bases lay in between. The germline CDR1 and CDR2 sequences are SGHDT and YYEEEE. The CDR3 has 16 residues. Written as DNA, the CDR3 is TGTGCCAGCAGCTTGAAATGGCTTGCAACTAATGAAAAACTGTTTTTT. Translated: CASSLKWLATNEKLFF.

The CDR3 protein is CASHGYVAVNTEAFF. As DNA, the CDR3 is TGTGCCAGTCATGGCTACGTAGCGGTAAACACTGAAGCTTTCTTT. V usage is TRBV19 and J usage is TRBJ1-1, with D unclear. The germline V gene encodes CDR1 LNHDA and CDR2 SQIVND (reference sequence). The CDR3 is 15 residues long. The V and J ends lost 8 bases and 2 bases respectively, with 18 bases between them.

Concerning this clone: One end of the junction fails to match germline, which may point to a read error. This sequence joins TRBV30 and TRBJ1-2, with TRBD1 identical over 10 bases. The CDR3 runs to 15 residues. Looked up from germline, CDR1 is GTSNPN and CDR2 is SVGIG (reference sequence). CDR3 in amino acids: CAGSLAGDRGNGYTF. Written as DNA, the CDR3 is TGTGCCGGGAGTCTTGCCGGGGACAGGGGAAATGGCTACACCTTC.

CDR3 in amino acids: CASQFLGVGDTQYF. For the CDR3, the DNA is TGTGCCAGCCAATTTCTAGGGGTAGGAGATACGCAGTATTTT. The chain joins TRBV2 to TRBJ2-3; D might be TRBD1 (5 bases). CDR3 length: 14 residues. The V and J ends lost 8 bases and 5 bases respectively, with 17 bases between them. Germline values: CDR1 SNHLY, CDR2 FYNNEI.

The chain recombines TRBV7-3 with TRBJ2-1; maybe TRBD2 (6 bases). Germline V gives CDR1 SGHTA, CDR2 FQGTGA. CDR3 size: 15 residues. Trimming left V 1 base short and J 7 bases short, with 14 bases between. Here the CDR3 reads CASSLSRRGENEQFF. The CDR3 nucleotides read TGTGCCAGCAGCTTAAGTCGGAGGGGCGAGAATGAGCAGTTCTTC. Variable domain in full (rest from reference TRBV7-3 and TRBJ2-1): GAGVSQTPSNKVTEKGKYVELRCDPISGHTALYWYRQSLGQGPEFLIYFQGTGAADDSGLPNDRFFAVRPEGSVSTLKIQRTERGDSAVYLCASSLSRRGENEQFFGPGTRLTVL.

V and J are TRBV19 and TRBJ1-1; D is ambiguous. Trimming removed 3 bases at V and 4 bases at J, with 15 bases between. The CDR3 runs 15 residues. CDR1 LNHDA and CDR2 SQIVND come from the germline V gene (reference sequence). This CDR3 reads CASSIGVSRGTEAFF. The CDR3, as DNA: TGTGCCAGTAGTATTGGAGTTAGCAGAGGCACTGAAGCTTTCTTT.

V usage is TRBV6-1 and J usage is TRBJ1-3; D is unclear. CDR1 is MNHNS and CDR2 is SASEGT in the germline V gene. This CDR3 has 15 amino acids. Trimming stripped 6 bases from V and 0 bases from J, with 12 bases between. CDR3 sequence: CASRPLADSGNTIYF. The CDR3 DNA is TGTGCCAGCAGGCCCCTGGCCGACTCTGGAAACACCATATATTTT.

The V and J genes are TRBV25-1 and TRBJ1-1; TRBD1 agrees at 8 bases. The V gene end was trimmed by 4 bases and the J gene end by 5 bases; junction bases not matched to a gene: 9. Germline V lookup: CDR1 MGHDK, CDR2 SYGVNS. This CDR3 has 15 amino acids. CDR3: CASSASGGPGTEAFF. In nucleotides, the CDR3 is TGTGCCAGCAGTGCATCAGGGGGCCCAGGAACTGAAGCTTTCTTT.

V is TRBV6-5 and J is TRBJ2-2; D remains unclear. CDR1 MNHEY and CDR2 SVGAGI come from the germline V gene. The V and J ends lost 3 bases and 6 bases respectively, with 8 bases between them. The CDR3 spans 13 residues. The CDR3 DNA reads TGTGCCAGCAGTTATTCGCCAGCCGGGGAGCTGTTTTTT. This gives the protein CASSYSPAGELFF.

This chain links TRBV4-1 with TRBJ1-2; D possibly corresponds to TRBD1 (6 bases). V lost 1 base and J lost 5, with 11 bases in between. The CDR3 totals 14 residues. Germline assignment: CDR1 MGHRA and CDR2 YSYEKL. In DNA form, the CDR3 reads TGCGCCAGCAGCCAAGCTACAGGGAATTATGGCTACACCTTC. Translation gives CASSQATGNYGYTF.

The chain couples TRBV11-2 to TRBJ2-7; TRBD1 might be the D (6 bases). The germline V and J ends were trimmed by 6 bases and 7 bases, with 16 bases remaining between them. The length of the CDR3 is 13 residues. Per the germline V gene, CDR1 is SGHAT and CDR2 is FQNNGV. CDR3 loop: CASSRTGLREQYF. In nucleotides, the CDR3 is TGTGCCAGCAGTCGCACAGGGTTACGGGAGCAGTACTTC. The variable domain in full, with the rest retrieved from reference TRBV11-2 and TRBJ2-7, is EAGVAQSPRYKIIEKRQSVAFWCNPISGHATLYWYQQILGQGPKLLIQFQNNGVVDDSQLPKDRFSAERLKGVDSTLKIQPAKLEDSAVYLCASSRTGLREQYFGPGTRLTVT.

The chain joins TRBV5-6 to TRBJ2-7; 7 nucleotides align to TRBD1. J gave up 2 bases and V 4 bases, and 3 bases lay outside the gene matches. Germline lookup yields CDR1 SGHDT and CDR2 YYEEEE. The CDR3 has 13 amino acids. CDR3 in amino acids: CASSLQGPYEQYF. CDR3 nucleotides: TGTGCCAGCAGCCTACAGGGGCCCTACGAGCAGTACTTC.

The chain employs TRBV5-4 and TRBJ2-5; 7 nucleotides align to TRBD1. The CDR3 contains 14 residues. The V and J ends lost 3 bases and 1 base, in that order; junction bases with no gene match: 3. Germline V gene data show CDR1 as SGHNT and CDR2 as YYREEE (reference sequence). CDR3 bases: TGTGCCAGCAGCTCGGGACAGATCCAAGAGACCCAGTACTTC. Its translation is CASSSGQIQETQYF.

This chain joins TRBV5-1 and TRBJ1-5; D gene uncertain. This CDR3 region has 15 residues. V lost 5 bases and J 0 bases, leaving 12 bases between the germline ends. In germline, CDR1 is SGHRS, CDR2 YFSETQ. CDR3 loop: CASRLDTYSNQPQHF. For the CDR3, the DNA is TGCGCCAGCAGACTCGACACGTATAGCAATCAGCCCCAGCATTTT.

The CDR3 region is CASSHGRTIYEQYF. CDR3 coding DNA: TGTGCCAGCAGCCACGGACGGACTATCTACGAGCAGTACTTC. V is TRBV5-8 and J is TRBJ2-7; perhaps TRBD2 as D (6 bases). V shed 4 bases and J shed 3 bases, with 14 bases lying between them. The CDR3 covers 14 residues. CDR1 and CDR2 (germline): SGHTS, YDEGEE.

This sequence joins TRBV5-1 and TRBJ1-2; 8 positions match TRBD1. The junction had 1 base not matched to a gene; V was cut back by 2 bases and J by 4 bases. Germline-derived CDR1 and CDR2 are SGHRS and YFSETQ. The CDR3 spans 13 residues. CDR3: CASSFGQGYGYTF. CDR3 nucleotides: TGCGCCAGCAGCTTCGGACAGGGCTATGGCTACACCTTC.

Remarks on this clone: A junction end diverges from the germline sequence, so it may reflect a read error. The chain uses TRBV7-7 and TRBJ1-1; possible D gene TRBD1, 6 bases. There are 18 residues in the CDR3. Germline lookup yields CDR1 SSHAT and CDR2 FNYEAQ (reference sequence). The CDR3 protein is CASSATPGRGVTNTEAFF. The CDR3 DNA is TGTGCTAGCAGCGCGACACCCGGCAGGGGAGTAACGAACACTGAAGCTTTCTTT.

The chain links TRBV5-1 to TRBJ2-1; D call uncertain. CDR3 length: 14 residues. Trimming removed 1 base at V and 0 bases at J, with 5 bases between. CDR1 and CDR2 (germline): SGHRS, YFSETQ. CDR3 region: CASSLLASYNEQFF. As DNA, the CDR3 is TGCGCCAGCAGCTTGCTGGCCTCCTACAATGAGCAGTTCTTC.

The genes are TRBV29-1 and TRBJ2-1, with a tentative D call TRBD2 (6 bases). Germline V lookup: CDR1 SQVTM, CDR2 ANQGSEA. CDR3 length: 13 residues. Trimming removed 8 bases at V and 0 bases at J, with 11 bases between. CDR3 sequence reads: CSTGESSYNEQFF. The CDR3 DNA is TGCAGCACGGGGGAAAGCTCCTACAATGAGCAGTTCTTC.

As regards this clone: Its ends do not fully match the called genes, so a read error is possible. This sequence joins TRBV30 and TRBJ2-3, with D maybe TRBD2 (6 bases). Germline CDR1 is GTSNPN and CDR2 is SVGIG (reference sequence). The CDR3 consists of 14 residues. CDR3 amino acids: CAWSVWRDPWEFNF. CDR3 DNA sequence: TGTGCCTGGAGTGTCTGGAGGGACCCGTGGGAGTTTAATTTT.

V and J are TRBV9 and TRBJ1-1; no clear D gene. Per germline, CDR1 SGDLS and CDR2 YYNGEE. The CDR3 extends over 13 amino acids. Trimming took 3 bases from V and 5 from J, leaving 11 bases between them. The CDR3 reads CASSAPRRTEAFF. The CDR3 DNA is TGTGCCAGCAGCGCCCCCAGGAGGACTGAAGCTTTCTTT.

V usage is TRBV5-1 and J usage is TRBJ2-7, with 7 bases aligning to TRBD2. The CDR3 covers 13 residues. CDR1 is SGHRS and CDR2 is YFSETQ in the germline V gene. The V and J ends lost 4 bases and 0 bases, in that order; junction bases with no gene match: 1. As DNA, the CDR3 is TGCGCCAGCAGCCGGGGGGACTCCTACGAGCAGTACTTC. Translation: CASSRGDSYEQYF.